Below are 26 T cell receptor beta chains sequenced from a single sample in a study of shared clonotypes between healthy human individuals. The protocol was immunoSEQ multiplex PCR, while the TCRdb copy is restricted to in-frame clones and leaves out a portion. The table records roughly 550,000 clones, roughly 95% of them present only once. CD45RO-negative, CCR7-selected cells formed the naive CD8 fraction, which excluded terminally differentiated effector memory CD45RA+ cells. The specimen was naive CD8+ T cells sorted from blood. Every receptor here comes from a woman between 25 and 40 years old in good health.

J is TRBJ2-7 and V is TRBV13, with 10 bases identical to TRBD2. The junction had 7 bases not matched to a gene; V was cut back by 5 bases and J by 3 bases. CDR3 size: 15 residues. The germline gives CDR1 PRHDT, CDR2 FYEKMQ (reference sequence). The CDR3 nucleotides are TGTGCCAGCAGCGAAGCGGGAGGGGATGGCTACGAGCAGTACTTC. Protein product: CASSEAGGDGYEQYF.

The chain employs TRBV2 and TRBJ2-7, with TRBD1 as a possible D gene (6 bases). The CDR3 has 17 residues. V was shortened by 0 bases and J by 5 bases, with 20 bases between the two germline ends. CDR1 is SNHLY, CDR2 FYNNEI, per germline. The chain's CDR3 is CASSEARVQGFGHEQYF. CDR3 sequence (DNA): TGTGCCAGCAGTGAAGCGCGAGTACAGGGATTCGGTCACGAGCAGTACTTC.

The DNA of the CDR3 is TGCAGCGTTGTTTTCGTTTGGACTAGCGGGTCTCAGAGCTCCTACAATGAGCAGTTCTTC. Protein sequence: CSVVFVWTSGSQSSYNEQFF. The V gene is TRBV29-1, the J gene TRBJ2-1, with TRBD2 matching over 11 bases. There are 20 residues in the CDR3. Germline-derived CDR1 and CDR2 are SQVTM and ANQGSEA. V trimming: 4 bases; J trimming: 0 bases; junction bases outside the gene matches: 17.

This rearrangement joins TRBV7-2 to TRBJ2-3; 14 nucleotides match TRBD2. The V gene end was trimmed by 5 bases and the J gene end by 3 bases; junction bases not matched to a gene: 7. In germline, CDR1 is SGHTA, CDR2 FQGNSA. The CDR3 has 17 residues. DNA of the CDR3: TGTGCCAGCAGCCTGACTAGCGGGAGGGCTGTAACAGATACGCAGTATTTT. As protein: CASSLTSGRAVTDTQYF.

The sample holds a few counts of this clone. The rearrangement joins TRBV29-1 to TRBJ1-3, with 7 bases identical to TRBD1. V lost 1 base and J lost 3; bases outside the gene matches: 6. The CDR3 covers 15 residues. Germline-derived CDR1 and CDR2 are SQVTM and ANQGSEA. CDR3 in DNA: TGCAGCGTTGAAGGTCAGGGGGTAGTTGGAAACACCATATATTTT. It is translated as CSVEGQGVVGNTIYF.

J is TRBJ1-4 and V is TRBV19; weak D call: TRBD1 (5 bases). This CDR3 region has 17 residues. CDR1 is LNHDA and CDR2 is SQIVND in the germline V gene (reference sequence). V was shortened by 3 bases and J by 4 bases, with 18 bases between the two germline ends. DNA of the CDR3: TGTGCCAGTAGTATGTTGGGTTGGGAGGACAATAATGAAAAACTGTTTTTT. Translating it yields CASSMLGWEDNNEKLFF. Drawing the rest from reference TRBV19 and TRBJ1-4, the complete variable domain is DGGITQSPKYLFRKEGQNVTLSCEQNLNHDAMYWYRQDPGQGLRLIYYSQIVNDFQKGDIAEGYSVSREKKESFPLTVTSAQKNPTAFYLCASSMLGWEDNNEKLFFGSGTQLSVL.

The chain carries TRBV14 and TRBJ2-1; D is unclear. The CDR3 totals 16 residues. Germline lookup yields CDR1 SGHDN and CDR2 FVKESK. With 0 bases removed from V and 0 bases from J, the gap between germline ends came to 9 bases. CDR3 loop: CASSQDGGSSYNEQFF. The CDR3 DNA reads as TGTGCCAGCAGCCAAGATGGCGGAAGCTCCTACAATGAGCAGTTCTTC. Together with reference TRBV14 and TRBJ2-1, the CDR3 gives the full variable domain: EAGVTQFPSHSVIEKGQTVTLRCDPISGHDNLYWYRRVMGKEIKFLLHFVKESKQDESGMPNNRFLAERTGGTYSTLKVQPAELEDSGVYFCASSQDGGSSYNEQFFGPGTRLTVL.

The chain is built from TRBV28 and TRBJ1-5, with D hard to call. The CDR3 is 17 residues long. V was shortened by 6 bases and J by 0 bases, with 18 bases between the two germline ends. Germline V gene sequence: CDR1 MDHEN, CDR2 SYDVKM. The CDR3 reads CASSRPPTAISNQPQHF. CDR3 nucleotides: TGTGCCAGCAGCCGTCCCCCCACAGCGATTAGCAATCAGCCCCAGCATTTT.

The chain's CDR3 is CASSLLAGGPYEQYF. The DNA of the CDR3 is TGTGCCAGCAGCTTACTGGCGGGAGGGCCCTACGAGCAGTACTTC. The chain links TRBV11-2 to TRBJ2-7; TRBD2 matches at 9 bases. CDR1 is SGHAT, CDR2 FQNNGV, per germline. The V segment lost 2 bases and the J segment 2 bases; nucleotides outside the gene matches: 4. This CDR3 spans 15 amino acids.

The gene calls are TRBV7-8 and TRBJ2-7; D unclear. Germline V CDR1 and CDR2: SGHVS, FQNEAQ. CDR3 size: 13 residues. V lost 2 bases and J lost 3, with 8 bases in between. The CDR3 DNA is TGTGCCAGCAGCTTAATGGGTATCTACGAGCAGTACTTC. Protein: CASSLMGIYEQYF.

This clone was observed once. The chain recombines TRBV19 with TRBJ1-5; tentatively, D is TRBD1 (5 bases). The CDR3 contains 15 residues. V lost 0 bases and J lost 0, with 6 bases in between. Germline lookup yields CDR1 LNHDA and CDR2 SQIVND (reference sequence). In DNA, the CDR3 is TGTGCCAGTAGTATAGATCAGGGTAGCAATCAGCCCCAGCATTTT. Residues: CASSIDQGSNQPQHF.

This clone appeared a single time. J is TRBJ2-1 and V is TRBV28; D gene uncertain. Germline lookup yields CDR1 MDHEN and CDR2 SYDVKM. The CDR3 is made up of 12 amino acids. V lost 5 bases and J 4 bases, leaving 6 bases between the germline ends. In DNA, the CDR3 is TGTGCCAGCAGTCCCCAGTACAATGAGCAGTTCTTC. Residues: CASSPQYNEQFF.

The table lists this clone with a count of one. The gene calls are TRBV7-8 and TRBJ2-5; a possible D gene is TRBD2 (5 bases). The closer fit of TRBJ2-7 to the DNA end suggests the J call may be wrong. In germline, CDR1 is SGHVS, CDR2 FQNEAQ. The CDR3 has 14 amino acids. CDR3 residues: CASSSQHDYNEQYF. The DNA for the CDR3 is TGTGCCAGCAGCTCCCAGCACGACTATAACGAGCAGTACTTC.

The chain couples TRBV2 to TRBJ1-5; possible D gene TRBD1, 5 bases. Germline-derived CDR1 and CDR2 are SNHLY and FYNNEI. CDR3 length: 12 amino acids. V lost 11 bases, J lost 6 bases, and 14 bases lay in between. In DNA, the CDR3 is TGTGCCCCTGGGAAGGGACTTCAGCCCCAGCATTTT. This encodes CAPGKGLQPQHF.

The V call is TRBV7-8, the J call TRBJ2-1, with D uncertain. The germline V gene has CDR1 SGHVS and CDR2 FQNEAQ. This CDR3 is built from 13 residues. V was trimmed by 7 bases and J by 7 bases, leaving 14 bases between them. The CDR3 sequence: CASTPATWNEQFF. The CDR3, as DNA: TGTGCCAGCACCCCCGCCACGTGGAATGAGCAGTTCTTC.

This chain uses TRBV15 with TRBJ2-7, with D maybe TRBD1 (5 bases). Between the trimmed V and J ends, which lost 5 bases and 3 bases, there was a span of 14 bases. The CDR3 is 14 residues long. In germline, CDR1 is LNHNV, CDR2 YYDKDF (reference sequence). The CDR3 loop is CATSDRPQSYEQYF. The CDR3 DNA follows: TGTGCCACCAGCGACAGACCACAGAGCTACGAGCAGTACTTC. Full variable domain (missing parts from reference TRBV15 and TRBJ2-7): DAMVIQNPRYQVTQFGKPVTLSCSQTLNHNVMYWYQQKSSQAPKLLFHYYDKDFNNEADTPDNFQSRRPNTSFCFLDIRSPGLGDTAMYLCATSDRPQSYEQYFGPGTRLTVT.

This clone was counted a single time. The V and J genes are TRBV28 and TRBJ1-1; TRBD1 is a possible D gene (6 bases). CDR1 is MDHEN, CDR2 SYDVKM, per germline. Trimming took 6 bases from V and 4 from J, leaving 15 bases between them. This CDR3 region has 14 residues. The CDR3 protein is CASRATGYTTEAFF. The CDR3 bases are TGTGCCAGCAGAGCTACAGGGTACACCACTGAAGCTTTCTTT.

This chain uses TRBV5-4 with TRBJ2-2; D unresolved. The V end lost 2 bases, the J end lost 5 bases, and 13 bases lay between the germline ends. The CDR3 is made up of 15 amino acids. Germline CDR1 SGHNT, CDR2 YYREEE (reference sequence). The CDR3 DNA sequence: TGTGCCAGCAGCTTAGCAGGCAAGGAGACCGGGGAGCTGTTTTTT. Amino acids: CASSLAGKETGELFF.

J is TRBJ2-1 and V is TRBV6-1, with D unclear. Germline CDR1 reads MNHNS; CDR2 reads SASEGT. The CDR3 totals 12 residues. Trimming left V 0 bases short and J 7 bases short, with 4 bases between. CDR3 nucleotides: TGTGCCAGCAGTGAAGCAGCAAATGAGCAGTTCTTC. Translation: CASSEAANEQFF.

This sequence joins TRBV7-8 and TRBJ1-5; 10 bases are shared with TRBD1. Germline CDR1 reads SGHVS; CDR2 reads FQNEAQ. This CDR3 region has 15 residues. Unmatched junction bases numbered 4, after V lost 4 bases and J lost 4 bases. CDR3 nucleotide sequence: TGTGCCAGCAGCTGGGGGACAGGGGCAAATCAGCCCCAGCATTTT. Protein product: CASSWGTGANQPQHF.

This chain links TRBV30 with TRBJ1-2, with D unresolved. Per the germline V gene, CDR1 is GTSNPN and CDR2 is SVGIG (reference sequence). The V end lost 0 bases, the J end lost 9 bases, and 8 bases lay between the germline ends. The CDR3 totals 11 residues. This CDR3 is CAWSVPISYTF. CDR3 bases: TGTGCCTGGAGTGTACCCATAAGCTACACCTTC.

This clone was counted once. The chain links TRBV28 to TRBJ2-7; D perhaps matches TRBD2 (5 bases). CDR3 length: 13 amino acids. Germline V CDR1 and CDR2: MDHEN, SYDVKM. Trimming pared 3 bases from V and 6 bases from J, leaving 12 bases between. The CDR3 DNA reads TGTGCCAGCAGTTTTCGGTCCGGAGGCGAGCAGTACTTC. Translated, it gives CASSFRSGGEQYF.

The chain couples TRBV18 to TRBJ2-7, with D possibly matching TRBD2 (5 bases). The CDR3 is 15 residues long. Germline CDR1 is KGHSH and CDR2 is LQKENI. V shed 4 bases and J shed 2 bases, with 15 bases lying between them. The CDR3 loop reads CASSRRGPETYEQYF. CDR3 DNA: TGTGCCAGCTCACGTCGCGGGCCTGAAACCTACGAGCAGTACTTC.

The rearrangement joins TRBV27 to TRBJ2-1, with D possibly being TRBD2 (5 bases). The germline CDR1 and CDR2 sequences are MNHEY and SMNVEV (reference sequence). This CDR3 region has 16 residues. The V end lost 5 bases, the J end lost 3 bases, and 17 bases lay between the germline ends. As DNA, the CDR3 is TGTGCCAGCAGTACCTCCGCGGGTCCCTACTACAATGAGCAGTTCTTC. The encoded protein is CASSTSAGPYYNEQFF.

J is TRBJ1-3 and V is TRBV5-1; a possible D gene is TRBD1 (6 bases). V was clipped by 5 bases and J by 3 bases, with 15 bases between them. CDR3 size: 15 residues. Looked up from germline, CDR1 is SGHRS and CDR2 is YFSETQ. CDR3: CASRYDRRDGNTIYF. DNA for the CDR3: TGCGCCAGCAGATACGACAGGCGGGATGGAAACACCATATATTTT. The full variable domain, with the rest looked up from reference TRBV5-1 and TRBJ1-3, is KAGVTQTPRYLIKTRGQQVTLSCSPISGHRSVSWYQQTPGQGLQFLFEYFSETQRNKGNFPGRFSGRQFSNSRSEMNVSTLELGDSALYLCASRYDRRDGNTIYFGEGSWLTVV.

The sample holds one count of this clone. This chain links TRBV7-9 with TRBJ2-1; weak D call: TRBD2 (5 bases). Deletions cut 4 bases from V and 9 bases from J, with 10 bases between. Germline V gene sequence: CDR1 SEHNR, CDR2 FQNEAQ (reference sequence). The CDR3 consists of 12 residues. The CDR3 spells CASSSLSAEQFF. CDR3 bases: TGTGCCAGCAGCTCACTTAGCGCTGAGCAGTTCTTC.